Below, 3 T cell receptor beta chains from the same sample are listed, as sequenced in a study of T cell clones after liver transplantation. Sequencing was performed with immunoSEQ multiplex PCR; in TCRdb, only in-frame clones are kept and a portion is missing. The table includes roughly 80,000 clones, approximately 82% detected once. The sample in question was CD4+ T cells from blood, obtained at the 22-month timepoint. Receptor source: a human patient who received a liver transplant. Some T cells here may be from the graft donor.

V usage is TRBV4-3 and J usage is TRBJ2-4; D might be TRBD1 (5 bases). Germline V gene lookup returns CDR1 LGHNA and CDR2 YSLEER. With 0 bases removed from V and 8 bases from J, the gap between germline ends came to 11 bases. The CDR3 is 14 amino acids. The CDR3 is CASSQDSGWDIQYF. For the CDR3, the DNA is TGCGCCAGCAGCCAAGACTCAGGGTGGGACATTCAGTACTTC.

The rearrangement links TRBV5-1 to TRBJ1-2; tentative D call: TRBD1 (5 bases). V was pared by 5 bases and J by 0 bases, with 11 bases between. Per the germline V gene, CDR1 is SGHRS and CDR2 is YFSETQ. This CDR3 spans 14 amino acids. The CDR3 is CASSLTGSNYGYTF. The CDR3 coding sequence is TGCGCCAGCAGTCTCACAGGATCTAACTATGGCTACACCTTC.

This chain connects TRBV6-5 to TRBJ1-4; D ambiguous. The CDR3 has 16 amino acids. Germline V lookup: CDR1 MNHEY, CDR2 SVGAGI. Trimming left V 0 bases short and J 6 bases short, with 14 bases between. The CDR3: CASSYSISGRDEKLFF. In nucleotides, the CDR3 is TGTGCCAGCAGTTACTCGATTTCAGGAAGGGATGAAAAACTGTTTTTT.